Following are 12 T cell receptor beta chains from one sample sequenced in a study of early T cells in non-severe SARS-CoV-2 infection. TCRdb redid the calling of the 5' RACE reads with MiXCR, one entry per CDR3 protein. The table includes some 64,000 distinct CDR3 sequences, under 14% detected once. Sequencing was done on a sample of whole blood. Every receptor here comes from an adult who was a healthcare worker with PCR-confirmed SARS-CoV-2 infection or an uninfected control (not recorded which).

The table lists this clonotype with a few counts. The chain has TRBV29-1 and TRBJ1-1; the match to TRBD1 covers 9 bases. The trim removed 7 bases at V and 11 bases at J, leaving 14 bases unmatched. Germline lookup yields CDR1 SQVTM and CDR2 ANQGSEA. The CDR3 is 13 amino acids. CDR3 sequence reads: CSANRDRDLGAFF. CDR3 bases: TGCAGCGCGAACCGGGACAGGGACCTTGGGGCTTTCTTT.

This clonotype was counted many times. The V gene is TRBV20-1, the J gene TRBJ2-3; maybe TRBD2 (5 bases). Germline CDR1 and CDR2: DFQATT and SNEGSKA (reference sequence). Trimming cost V 2 bases and J 3 bases, with 15 bases left between them. This CDR3 has 15 residues. CDR3 sequence (DNA): TGCAGTGCTAGACTTAGCTCGAGGGAAACAGATACGCAGTATTTT. It translates to CSARLSSRETDTQYF.

The chain carries TRBV7-2 and TRBJ2-7; no definite D call. Germline V gene lookup returns CDR1 SGHTA and CDR2 FQGNSA. The CDR3 consists of 15 residues. V was trimmed by 1 base and J by 3 bases, leaving 13 bases between them. The CDR3 loop reads CASSLVADPFYEQYF. CDR3 bases: TGTGCCAGCAGCTTAGTGGCCGACCCCTTCTACGAGCAGTACTTC.

Ten or more counts support this clonotype. This chain joins TRBV7-9 and TRBJ2-3, with D hard to call. CDR3 length: 12 residues. V shed 7 bases and J shed 6 bases, with 11 bases lying between them. Germline CDR1 reads SEHNR; CDR2 reads FQNEAQ (reference sequence). The CDR3, as DNA: TGTGCCAGCACCCTATGGGCGGATACGCAGTATTTT. Translating gives CASTLWADTQYF.

The chain carries TRBV6-5 and TRBJ2-1, with D hard to call. V lost 6 bases, J lost 7 bases, and 10 bases lay in between. This CDR3 spans 12 amino acids. Germline CDR1 and CDR2: MNHEY and SVGAGI. DNA of the CDR3: TGTGCCAGCAGCCCTTCATTAAATGAGCAGTTCTTC. Translated: CASSPSLNEQFF.

Many counts were recorded for this clonotype. The chain combines TRBV5-5 with TRBJ1-2, with D uncertain. Germline V CDR1 and CDR2: SGHKS, YYEKEE (reference sequence). This CDR3 spans 13 amino acids. V was pared by 2 bases and J by 4 bases, with 9 bases between. The CDR3 is CASSFRAGYGYTF. The DNA for the CDR3 is TGTGCCAGCAGCTTTAGGGCAGGCTATGGCTACACCTTC.

This clonotype came up many times. The genes are TRBV14 and TRBJ1-2; 9 positions match TRBD1. The CDR3 sequence is 14 residues long. V gave up 3 bases and J gave up 4 bases; unmatched junction bases: 3. The V gene's germline CDR1 is SGHDN and CDR2 FVKESK. CDR3 amino acids: CASSQTGGGYGYTF. The DNA of the CDR3 is TGTGCCAGCAGCCAGACAGGGGGAGGCTATGGCTACACCTTC. The full variable domain, with the rest looked up from reference TRBV14 and TRBJ1-2, is EAGVTQFPSHSVIEKGQTVTLRCDPISGHDNLYWYRRVMGKEIKFLLHFVKESKQDESGMPNNRFLAERTGGTYSTLKVQPAELEDSGVYFCASSQTGGGYGYTFGSGTRLTVV.

This clonotype was counted at least ten times. The chain is built from TRBV11-2 and TRBJ2-7; maybe TRBD1 (5 bases). From germline, CDR1 is SGHAT and CDR2 FQNNGV. The CDR3 contains 15 residues. Trimming left V 5 bases short and J 0 bases short, with 14 bases between. The CDR3 reads CASSPWAQGSYEQYF. The CDR3 region has the DNA TGTGCCAGCAGCCCTTGGGCTCAGGGCTCCTACGAGCAGTACTTC.

This clonotype was detected many times. The V call is TRBV12-3 or TRBV12-4, the J call TRBJ1-1; D gene uncertain. The CDR3 extends over 13 amino acids. The V end lost 6 bases, the J end lost 0 bases, and 8 bases lay between the germline ends. The CDR3 DNA follows: TGTGCCAGCAGCTATACCCTGAACACTGAAGCTTTCTTT. Its translation is CASSYTLNTEAFF.

The gene calls are TRBV5-1 and TRBJ1-6, with a weak D call TRBD1 (6 bases). The CDR3 consists of 13 residues. Germline V CDR1 and CDR2: SGHRS, YFSETQ. Between the trimmed V and J ends, which lost 0 bases and 10 bases, there was a span of 8 bases. The CDR3 sequence is CASSLAGVSPLHF. The CDR3 coding sequence is TGCGCCAGCAGCTTGGCAGGGGTGTCACCCCTCCACTTT.

The table lists this clonotype with many counts. The chain employs TRBV20-1 and TRBJ1-1; weak D call: TRBD1 (6 bases). Trimming removed 1 base from V and 4 bases from J, with 13 bases in between. This CDR3 is 14 amino acids long. Looked up from germline, CDR1 is DFQATT and CDR2 is SNEGSKA (reference sequence). CDR3 nucleotide sequence: TGCAGTGCTAGAGTGATACAGGGCCCCACTGAAGCTTTCTTT. This codes for CSARVIQGPTEAFF.

This clonotype has just a few counts. The J gene is TRBJ2-1, the V gene TRBV6-1; TRBD1 might be the D (6 bases). This CDR3 comprises 16 residues. In germline, CDR1 is MNHNS, CDR2 SASEGT. V was clipped by 4 bases and J by 8 bases, with 21 bases between them. The CDR3 protein is CASSGWGHPRLHEQFF. In DNA, the CDR3 is TGTGCCAGCAGTGGATGGGGACACCCCCGTCTGCATGAGCAGTTCTTC.